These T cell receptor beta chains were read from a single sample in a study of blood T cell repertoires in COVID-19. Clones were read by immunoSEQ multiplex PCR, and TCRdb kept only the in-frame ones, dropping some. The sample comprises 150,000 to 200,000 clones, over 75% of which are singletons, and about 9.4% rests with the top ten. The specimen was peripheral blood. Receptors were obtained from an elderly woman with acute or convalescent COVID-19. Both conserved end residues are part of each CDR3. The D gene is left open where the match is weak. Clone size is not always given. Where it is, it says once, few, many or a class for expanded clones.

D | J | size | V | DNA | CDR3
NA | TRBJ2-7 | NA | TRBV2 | TGTGCCAGCAGTGAAATCAGGGCCGAGCAGTACTTC | CASSEIRAEQYF
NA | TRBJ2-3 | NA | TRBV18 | TGTGCCAGCTCACAGGACAGTCCCGTTACGCAGTATTTT | CASSQDSPVTQYF
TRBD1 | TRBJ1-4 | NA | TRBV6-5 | TGTGCCAGCAGTTACGGGACAGCCCATGAAAAACTGTTTTTT | CASSYGTAHEKLFF
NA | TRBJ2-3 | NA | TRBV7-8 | TGTGCCAGCAGCTTTCTAGCGATTGCAGATACGCAGTATTTT | CASSFLAIADTQYF
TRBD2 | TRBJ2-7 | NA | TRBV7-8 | TGTGCCAGCAGCTTAGGGGCGCGGGGGGGCCTCAACGAGCAGTACTTC | CASSLGARGGLNEQYF
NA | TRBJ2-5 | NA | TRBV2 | TGTGCCAGCAGTGCACTCCGGGGGCAAGAGACCCAGTACTTC | CASSALRGQETQYF
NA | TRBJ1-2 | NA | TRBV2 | TGTGCCAGCACCTTGGGGGCTTTTGGCTACACCTTC | CASTLGAFGYTF
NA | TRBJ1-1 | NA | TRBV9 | TGTGCCAGCAGCGCCAGGGGCGCCCAGAACACTGAAGCTTTCTTT | CASSARGAQNTEAFF
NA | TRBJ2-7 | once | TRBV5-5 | TGTGCCAGCAGCTTGTCCGGTAGATATACCTACGAGCAGTACTTC | CASSLSGRYTYEQYF
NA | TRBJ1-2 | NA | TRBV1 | TGCACCAGCAGCCAAGACAAGATTTTGGAGGGCTACACCTTC | CTSSQDKILEGYTF
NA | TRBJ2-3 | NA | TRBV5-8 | TGTGCCAGCAGCTATGGGCGCGGGAGCACAGATACGCAGTATTTT | CASSYGRGSTDTQYF
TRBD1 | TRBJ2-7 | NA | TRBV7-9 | TGTGCCAGCAGCTTAAGACAGGGTGCTTGGGAGCAGTACTTC | CASSLRQGAWEQYF
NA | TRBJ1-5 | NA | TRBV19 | TGTGCCAGTAGTACCACCCCCTGGGCTGTCCAGCCCCAGCATTTT | CASSTTPWAVQPQHF
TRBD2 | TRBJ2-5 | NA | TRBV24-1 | TGTGCCACCAGTGATTTTGGTACTAGCGGGGGAACCCAGTACTTC | CATSDFGTSGGTQYF
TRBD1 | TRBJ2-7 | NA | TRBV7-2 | TGTGCCAGCAGACCGGACAGGCAACTCTACGAGCAGTACTTC | CASRPDRQLYEQYF